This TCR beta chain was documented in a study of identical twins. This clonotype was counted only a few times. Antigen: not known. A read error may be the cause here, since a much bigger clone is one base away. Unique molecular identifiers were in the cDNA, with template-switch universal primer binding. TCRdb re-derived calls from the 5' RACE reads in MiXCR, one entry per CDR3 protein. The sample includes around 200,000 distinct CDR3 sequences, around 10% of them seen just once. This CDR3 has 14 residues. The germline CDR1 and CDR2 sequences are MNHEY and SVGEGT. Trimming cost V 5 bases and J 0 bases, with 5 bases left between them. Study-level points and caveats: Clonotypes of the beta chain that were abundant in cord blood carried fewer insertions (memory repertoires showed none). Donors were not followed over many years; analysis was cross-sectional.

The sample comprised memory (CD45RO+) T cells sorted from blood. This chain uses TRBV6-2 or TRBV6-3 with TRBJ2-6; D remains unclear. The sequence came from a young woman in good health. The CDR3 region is CASSVNSGANVLTF. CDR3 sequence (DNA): TGTGCCAGCAGTGTCAACTCTGGGGCCAACGTCCTGACTTTC.